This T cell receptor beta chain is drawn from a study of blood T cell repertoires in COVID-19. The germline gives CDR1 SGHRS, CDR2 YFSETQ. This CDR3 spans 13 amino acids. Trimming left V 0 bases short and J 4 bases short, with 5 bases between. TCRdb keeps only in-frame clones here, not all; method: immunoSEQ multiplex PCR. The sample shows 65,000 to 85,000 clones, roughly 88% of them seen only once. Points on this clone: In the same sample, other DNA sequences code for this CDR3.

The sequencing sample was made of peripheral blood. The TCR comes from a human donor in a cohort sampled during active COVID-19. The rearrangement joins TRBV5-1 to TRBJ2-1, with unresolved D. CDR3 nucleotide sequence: TGCGCCAGCAGCTTGGGACAATACAATGAGCAGTTCTTC. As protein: CASSLGQYNEQFF. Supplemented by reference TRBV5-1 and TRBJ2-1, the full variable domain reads KAGVTQTPRYLIKTRGQQVTLSCSPISGHRSVSWYQQTPGQGLQFLFEYFSETQRNKGNFPGRFSGRQFSNSRSEMNVSTLELGDSALYLCASSLGQYNEQFFGPGTRLTVL.